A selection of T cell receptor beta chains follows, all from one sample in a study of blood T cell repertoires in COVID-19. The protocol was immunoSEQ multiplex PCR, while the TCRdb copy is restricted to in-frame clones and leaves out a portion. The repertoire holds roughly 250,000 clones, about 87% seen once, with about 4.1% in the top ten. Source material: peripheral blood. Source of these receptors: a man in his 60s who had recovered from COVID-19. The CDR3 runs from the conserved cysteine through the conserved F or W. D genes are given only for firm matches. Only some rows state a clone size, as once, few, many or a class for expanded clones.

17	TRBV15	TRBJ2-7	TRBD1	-	TGTGCCACCAGCAGAGAAGCAGGGGGAAGGAGCTCCTACGAGCAGTACTTC	CATSREAGGRSSYEQYF
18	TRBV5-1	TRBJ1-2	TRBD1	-	TGCGCCAGCAGCTTGGGGCCTCAGGGGGCTGGCAATAACTATGGCTACACCTTC	CASSLGPQGAGNNYGYTF
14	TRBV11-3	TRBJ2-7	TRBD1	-	TGTGCCAGCAGCTTAGGAGGGACAGGGTCCGAGCAGTACTTC	CASSLGGTGSEQYF
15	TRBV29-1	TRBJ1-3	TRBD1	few	TGCAGCGTTGTTACCCCGACAGGGGGGGGAAACACCATATATTTT	CSVVTPTGGGNTIYF
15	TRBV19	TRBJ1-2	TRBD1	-	TGTGCCAGTAGTATATACGACAGGGCCCTAGAGGGCTACACCTTC	CASSIYDRALEGYTF
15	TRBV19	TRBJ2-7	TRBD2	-	TGTGCCAGTAGTAAATATAGCGGGGGGAAGTACGAGCAGTACTTC	CASSKYSGGKYEQYF
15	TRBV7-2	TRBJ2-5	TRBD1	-	TGTGCCAGCAGCTCCTCCGGGACAGGGGTAAATACCCAGTACTTC	CASSSSGTGVNTQYF
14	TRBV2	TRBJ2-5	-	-	TGTGCCAGCAGGTCCTGGGGGGGCGGTGAGACCCAGTACTTC	CASRSWGGGETQYF
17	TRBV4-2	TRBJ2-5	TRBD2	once	TGTGCCAGCAGCCAAGCCGCTTCCTTAGCGGGGGAAGAGACCCAGTACTTC	CASSQAASLAGEETQYF
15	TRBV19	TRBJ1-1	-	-	TGTGCCAGTAGTATAGTTGGGGGCGGGGGCACTGAAGCTTTCTTT	CASSIVGGGGTEAFF
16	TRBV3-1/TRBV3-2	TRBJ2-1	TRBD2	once	TGTGCCAGCAGCCAAGTGGTCAGCGGGGGGTACAATGAGCAGTTCTTC	CASSQVVSGGYNEQFF
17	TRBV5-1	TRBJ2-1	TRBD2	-	TGCGCCAGCAGCTTGGCTAGCGGGGTGAGCTCCTACAATGAGCAGTTCTTC	CASSLASGVSSYNEQFF
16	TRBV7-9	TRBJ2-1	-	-	TGTGCCAGCAGCTTAGTGTGGGAGCGAGTCGGTAATGAGCAGTTCTTC	CASSLVWERVGNEQFF
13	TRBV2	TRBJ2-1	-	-	TGTGCCAGCACCCCAGGGAACCTAAATGAGCAGTTCTTC	CASTPGNLNEQFF
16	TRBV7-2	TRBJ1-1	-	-	TGTGCCAGCAGCTTACCGCGGGGGGGAAGGCACACTGAAGCTTTCTTT	CASSLPRGGRHTEAFF
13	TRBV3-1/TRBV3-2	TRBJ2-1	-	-	TGTGCCAGCAGCGGGGGGGCATACAATGAGCAGTTCTTC	CASSGGAYNEQFF
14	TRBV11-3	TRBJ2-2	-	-	TGTGCCAGCAGCATTAAAGGGGTCACCGGGGAGCTGTTTTTT	CASSIKGVTGELFF
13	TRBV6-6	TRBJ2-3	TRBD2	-	TGTGCCACCGGAGCTAGCGGGGCAGATACGCAGTATTTT	CATGASGADTQYF
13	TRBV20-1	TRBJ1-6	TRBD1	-	TGCAGTGCTAGTGGGACAGGGAATTCACCCCTCCACTTT	CSASGTGNSPLHF
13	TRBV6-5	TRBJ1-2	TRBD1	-	TGTGCCAGCAGAAACGACAGGGTAGTTGGCTACACCTTC	CASRNDRVVGYTF
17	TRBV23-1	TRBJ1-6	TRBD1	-	TGCGCCAGCAGTCAATCGAAGCGGGACAGGGGCTATTCACCCCTCCACTTT	CASSQSKRDRGYSPLHF
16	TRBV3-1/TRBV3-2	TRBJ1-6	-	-	TGTGCCAGCAGCCAAGATCGAAGCCCAAGGAGTTCACCCCTCCACTTT	CASSQDRSPRSSPLHF
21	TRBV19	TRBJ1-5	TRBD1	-	TGTGCCAGTATTGACAGGGCGAAACTATCCTCAACCAAGTATAGCAATCAGCCCCAGCATTTT	CASIDRAKLSSTKYSNQPQHF
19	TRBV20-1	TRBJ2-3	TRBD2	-	TGCAGTGCTAGTAGACTAGCGGGGGGCCTTGGGGGGTCCACAGATACGCAGTATTTT	CSASRLAGGLGGSTDTQYF
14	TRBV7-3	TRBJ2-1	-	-	TGTGCCAGCAGCCCTAGACAGCCCTACAATGAGCAGTTCTTC	CASSPRQPYNEQFF
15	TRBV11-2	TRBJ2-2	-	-	TGTGCCAGCAGCTTAGTCGCTAGGAACACCGGGGAGCTGTTTTTT	CASSLVARNTGELFF
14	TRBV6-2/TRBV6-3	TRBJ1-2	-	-	TGTGCCAGCAGTTACACAGGTGTTAACTATGGCTACACCTTC	CASSYTGVNYGYTF
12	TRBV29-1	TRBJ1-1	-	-	TGCAGCGTTGATAGGGGGAACACTGAAGCTTTCTTT	CSVDRGNTEAFF
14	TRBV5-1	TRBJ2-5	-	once	TGCGCCAGCAGCTTGCTGTCGCAGGGAGAGACCCAGTACTTC	CASSLLSQGETQYF
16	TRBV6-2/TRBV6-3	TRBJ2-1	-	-	TGTGCCAGCAGTTACTTTTCCTCACCGGGTCATGGTGAGCAGTTCTTC	CASSYFSSPGHGEQFF
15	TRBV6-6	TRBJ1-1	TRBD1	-	TGTGCCAGCAGGCGTCTCCGGGACAGGGACACTGAAGCTTTCTTT	CASRRLRDRDTEAFF
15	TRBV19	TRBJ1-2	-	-	TGTGCCAGTAGTATCCTCGGGGTACAGCGGGGAGGCTACACCTTC	CASSILGVQRGGYTF
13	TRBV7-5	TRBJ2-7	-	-	TGTGCCACCACCAGGGGGAAAGACTACGAGCAGTACTTC	CATTRGKDYEQYF
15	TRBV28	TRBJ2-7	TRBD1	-	TGTGCCAGCAGTTCCATCGGACAGGGGGCCGGCGAGCAGTACTTC	CASSSIGQGAGEQYF
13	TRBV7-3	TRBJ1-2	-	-	TGTGCCAGCAGCTTATGGGGGAGGGATGGCTACACCTTC	CASSLWGRDGYTF
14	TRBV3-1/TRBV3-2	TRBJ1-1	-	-	TGTGCCAGCAGCCTGGGACAACCGAACACTGAAGCTTTCTTT	CASSLGQPNTEAFF
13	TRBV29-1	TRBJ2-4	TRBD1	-	TGCAGCGCCGGGACAGGGGTACAAAACATTCAGTACTTC	CSAGTGVQNIQYF
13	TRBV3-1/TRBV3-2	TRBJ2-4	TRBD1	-	TGTGCCAGCAGCCAGGGGACAGGGAACATTCAGTACTTC	CASSQGTGNIQYF
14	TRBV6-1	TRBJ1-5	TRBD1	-	TGTGCCAGCAGTGACAGGGGGCGTAATCAGCCCCAGCATTTT	CASSDRGRNQPQHF
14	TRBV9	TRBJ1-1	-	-	TGTGCCAGCAGCGTGGGCACAGGGTACACTGAAGCTTTCTTT	CASSVGTGYTEAFF
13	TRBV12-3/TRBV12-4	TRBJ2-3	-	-	TGTGCCAGCAGTGGGGGGTACACAGATACGCAGTATTTT	CASSGGYTDTQYF
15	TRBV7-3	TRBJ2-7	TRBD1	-	TGTGCCAGCAGCGTAAGACAGGGCGAGCAATACGAGCAGTACTTC	CASSVRQGEQYEQYF
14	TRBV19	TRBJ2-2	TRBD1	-	TGTGCCAGTAGCGACAGGGGTAGGGCCGGGGAGCTGTTTTTT	CASSDRGRAGELFF
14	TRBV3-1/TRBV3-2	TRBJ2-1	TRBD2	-	TGTGCCAGCAGCCCGCAGACGGGAGGGCATGAGCAGTTCTTC	CASSPQTGGHEQFF
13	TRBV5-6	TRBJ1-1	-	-	TGTGCCAGCAGCTTGGCCTCGGGAGTCGGGGCTTTCTTT	CASSLASGVGAFF
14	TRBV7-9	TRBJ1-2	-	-	TGTGCCAGCAGCTTAGTTGGCGTGAGGTTCTTCTACACCTTC	CASSLVGVRFFYTF
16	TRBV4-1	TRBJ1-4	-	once	TGCGCCAGCAGCCAAGAAGCTGCGGGAGGGTATGAAAAACTGTTTTTT	CASSQEAAGGYEKLFF